This TCR beta chain was identified in a study of blood T cell repertoires in COVID-19. Study in general: PBMCs, B-cell-depleted T cells, or T cells provided the cDNA or gDNA that made up the material.

Trimming pared 3 bases from V and 11 bases from J, leaving 16 bases between. The germline V gene has CDR1 SNHLY and CDR2 FYNNEI. The CDR3 contains 14 residues. Authors' methods: Amplification with reference gene primers provided the estimates of nucleated cell counts. Method: immunoSEQ multiplex PCR; TCRdb's copy keeps in-frame clones and lacks some. V and J calls and clone size are as listed in that table; D and trimming were resolved from the DNA. Among some 120,000 clones listed, about 76% were seen once. This clonotype was obtained from a man older than 75 with acute or convalescent COVID-19. Sequencing was carried out using peripheral blood. V is TRBV2 and J is TRBJ1-4, with D perhaps matching TRBD1 (6 bases). The CDR3 sequence is CASSEGASIYKLFF. CDR3 DNA sequence: TGTGCCAGCAGTGAGGGGGCCTCCATCTATAAACTGTTTTTT.